These 27 T cell receptor beta chains were all obtained from the same sample, sequenced in a study of graft-versus-host responses after intestinal transplantation. Tissue processing of the graft released intraepithelial and lamina propria lymphocytes from it. Profiling relied on immunoSEQ multiplex PCR, and the TCRdb table lists in-frame clones only, not all of them. Seen here are about 29,000 clones, about four fifths observed once, and the top ten hold 3%. Sequenced here: ileum tissue, sampled 98 days after intestinal transplantation. Every receptor here comes from a human patient who received an intestinal transplant, so some T cells may come from the graft donor.

This clone was observed once. The V gene is TRBV7-9, the J gene TRBJ1-1; D uncertain. V lost 4 bases and J lost 0, with 18 bases in between. The length of the CDR3 is 17 residues. Germline CDR1 reads SEHNR; CDR2 reads FQNEAQ (reference sequence). The CDR3, as DNA: TGTGCCAGCAGCTCCGGCGACGGGCGGACTATGAACACTGAAGCTTTCTTT. It translates to CASSSGDGRTMNTEAFF.

Here the CDR3 reads CASRPYREGYNEQFF. CDR3 DNA: TGTGCCAGCAGGCCGTACAGGGAAGGCTACAATGAGCAGTTCTTC. The gene calls are TRBV6-5 and TRBJ2-1; tentative D call: TRBD1 (6 bases). The germline gives CDR1 MNHEY, CDR2 SVGAGI. This CDR3 region has 15 residues. The V end was cut by 6 bases, the J end by 3 bases, with 15 bases between.

The chain is built from TRBV18 and TRBJ2-5; D ambiguous. Germline-derived CDR1 and CDR2 are KGHSH and LQKENI. This CDR3 has 15 residues. Trimming shortened V by 6 bases and J by 0 bases, and 14 bases separated the two germline ends. The CDR3 protein is CASSDHHPYQETQYF. The CDR3 bases are TGTGCCAGCTCGGACCATCACCCTTACCAAGAGACCCAGTACTTC.

The chain recombines TRBV7-2 with TRBJ1-2; maybe TRBD1 (5 bases). Trimming removed 2 bases from V and 6 bases from J, with 13 bases in between. This CDR3 spans 14 amino acids. Germline CDR1 SGHTA, CDR2 FQGNSA. The CDR3 nucleotides are TGTGCCAGCAGCTTAACCCCGCCCAGGGATGGCTACACCTTC. This sequence encodes CASSLTPPRDGYTF.

The rearrangement joins TRBV19 to TRBJ1-1; no firm D call. The germline V gene has CDR1 LNHDA and CDR2 SQIVND (reference sequence). The CDR3 consists of 12 residues. Trimming removed 7 bases from V and 0 bases from J, with 6 bases in between. DNA of the CDR3: TGTGCCAGTATAAATATGAACACTGAAGCTTTCTTT. This encodes CASINMNTEAFF.

This chain joins TRBV5-1 and TRBJ2-2; 9 bases are shared with TRBD2. V shed 3 bases, J shed 6 bases, and the junction held 12 bases outside the gene matches. Germline lookup yields CDR1 SGHRS and CDR2 YFSETQ. The CDR3 is made up of 17 amino acids. The chain's CDR3 is CASSWVTRGGAAGELFF. The CDR3 DNA follows: TGCGCCAGCAGCTGGGTCACTCGCGGGGGGGCCGCCGGGGAGCTGTTTTTT.

This clone was seen just once. V is TRBV5-6 and J is TRBJ1-5, with D perhaps matching TRBD1 (5 bases). V lost 0 bases to trimming and J lost 2 bases, with 9 bases between them. The V gene's germline CDR1 is SGHDT and CDR2 YYEEEE. The CDR3 covers 15 residues. The CDR3 sequence is CASSLGGFRNQPQHF. In DNA, the CDR3 is TGTGCCAGCAGCTTGGGGGGGTTTCGCAATCAGCCCCAGCATTTT.

The sample holds a few counts of this clone. The chain is built from TRBV7-9 and TRBJ1-2, with no clear D. This CDR3 comprises 12 residues. The V gene lost 3 bases and the J gene lost 7 bases, with 9 bases spanning the gap. CDR1 is SEHNR, CDR2 FQNEAQ, per germline (reference sequence). CDR3 sequence: CASSFVEGGYTF. The DNA of the CDR3 is TGTGCCAGCAGCTTCGTAGAAGGTGGCTACACCTTC. The full variable domain, in which reference TRBV7-9 and TRBJ1-2 provide the parts outside the CDR3, is DTGVSQNPRHKITKRGQNVTFRCDPISEHNRLYWYRQTLGQGPEFLTYFQNEAQLEKSRLLSDRFSAERPKGSFSTLEIQRTEQGDSAMYLCASSFVEGGYTFGSGTRLTVV.

This sequence joins TRBV4-1 and TRBJ2-7; D uncertain. Trimming cost V 3 bases and J 1 base, with 7 bases left between them. The germline gives CDR1 MGHRA, CDR2 YSYEKL. The CDR3 is made up of 13 amino acids. The CDR3 DNA follows: TGCGCCAGCAGCCAGACCCGTTCCTACGAGCAGTACTTC. Its protein product is CASSQTRSYEQYF.

The V call is TRBV18, the J call TRBJ2-7; 9 bases are shared with TRBD1. The germline CDR1 and CDR2 sequences are KGHSH and LQKENI. J gave up 5 bases and V 5 bases, and 4 bases lay outside the gene matches. This CDR3 has 13 residues. The CDR3 DNA follows: TGTGCCAGCTCAGGGGACAGGGTCAACGAGCAGTACTTC. Its translation: CASSGDRVNEQYF.

J is TRBJ2-7 and V is TRBV15; D perhaps matches TRBD2 (6 bases). The V end lost 0 bases, the J end lost 0 bases, and 12 bases lay between the germline ends. The CDR3 sequence is 16 residues long. Germline V gene sequence: CDR1 LNHNV, CDR2 YYDKDF (reference sequence). As DNA, the CDR3 is TGTGCCACCAGCAGAGACCGGGACTCGAGCTCCTACGAGCAGTACTTC. This encodes CATSRDRDSSSYEQYF. Full variable domain (outside the CDR3, taken from reference TRBV15 and TRBJ2-7): DAMVIQNPRYQVTQFGKPVTLSCSQTLNHNVMYWYQQKSSQAPKLLFHYYDKDFNNEADTPDNFQSRRPNTSFCFLDIRSPGLGDTAMYLCATSRDRDSSSYEQYFGPGTRLTVT.

This chain uses TRBV9 with TRBJ2-7, with D uncertain. Germline assignment: CDR1 SGDLS and CDR2 YYNGEE. V was pared by 4 bases and J by 3 bases, with 17 bases between. The CDR3 runs to 15 residues. In DNA, the CDR3 is TGTGCCAGCAGCCCTTGGGATGGACCCCTCTACGAGCAGTACTTC. It codes for CASSPWDGPLYEQYF.

The chain has TRBV7-9 and TRBJ2-7; maybe TRBD2 (5 bases). Germline values: CDR1 SEHNR, CDR2 FQNEAQ (reference sequence). Trimming took off 3 bases at V and 2 bases at J, with 11 bases between the two ends. This CDR3 comprises 14 residues. The CDR3 reads CASSFTGSAYEQYF. CDR3 DNA: TGTGCCAGCAGCTTCACGGGGTCAGCCTACGAGCAGTACTTC. Variable domain in full (rest from reference TRBV7-9 and TRBJ2-7): DTGVSQNPRHKITKRGQNVTFRCDPISEHNRLYWYRQTLGQGPEFLTYFQNEAQLEKSRLLSDRFSAERPKGSFSTLEIQRTEQGDSAMYLCASSFTGSAYEQYFGPGTRLTVT.

This clone is a singleton in its sample. This specimen includes other DNA sequences encoding the same CDR3. The genes are TRBV4-2 and TRBJ2-5; the D gene is possibly TRBD1 (5 bases). The germline CDR1 and CDR2 sequences are LGHNA and YNFKEQ. Trimming removed 0 bases from V and 3 bases from J, with 8 bases in between. The CDR3 covers 14 residues. Here the CDR3 reads CASSQDWGEETQYF. The CDR3 DNA is TGTGCCAGCAGCCAAGACTGGGGCGAAGAGACCCAGTACTTC.

J is TRBJ1-5 and V is TRBV28; the match to TRBD1 covers 8 bases. The length of the CDR3 is 16 residues. CDR1 and CDR2 from the germline V gene are MDHEN and SYDVKM. Trimming removed 4 bases from V and 4 bases from J; junction bases left unmatched: 9. The chain's CDR3 is CASSYIGQGRNQPQHF. For the CDR3, the DNA is TGTGCCAGCAGTTATATCGGACAGGGTCGGAATCAGCCCCAGCATTTT.

The CDR3 DNA follows: TGTGCCAGCAGTTTAGCGGGGGGGTTCCAAGAGACCCAGTACTTC. Translation: CASSLAGGFQETQYF. V is TRBV27 and J is TRBJ2-5; 9 bases line up with TRBD2. The germline V gene has CDR1 MNHEY and CDR2 SMNVEV (reference sequence). V lost 2 bases to trimming and J lost 1 base; unmatched junction nucleotides: 2. CDR3 length: 15 residues.

The chain uses TRBV25-1 and TRBJ1-1; D gene ambiguous. The CDR3 loop spans 14 amino acids. The V gene's germline CDR1 is MGHDK and CDR2 SYGVNS. The germline V and J ends were trimmed by 0 bases and 4 bases, with 9 bases remaining between them. CDR3 coding DNA: TGTGCCAGCAGTGAATATATAGGGAGCACTGAAGCTTTCTTT. As protein: CASSEYIGSTEAFF.

The chain uses TRBV30 and TRBJ1-2; D is ambiguous. Germline V gene lookup returns CDR1 GTSNPN and CDR2 SVGIG (reference sequence). Trimming removed 3 bases at V and 8 bases at J, with 13 bases between. The CDR3 totals 12 residues. The chain's CDR3 is CAWRGLLKGYTF. The CDR3, as DNA: TGTGCCTGGAGAGGGCTCTTGAAAGGCTACACCTTC.

V usage is TRBV7-8 and J usage is TRBJ2-1; 8 bases match TRBD1. CDR3 length equals 15 residues. The V gene end was trimmed by 1 base and the J gene end by 4 bases; junction bases not matched to a gene: 3. The germline CDR1 and CDR2 sequences are SGHVS and FQNEAQ. Written as DNA, the CDR3 is TGTGCCAGCAGCTTAGAGACAGGGGCTTACAATGAGCAGTTCTTC. Amino acid sequence: CASSLETGAYNEQFF.

This chain uses TRBV2 with TRBJ1-1; D ambiguous. CDR1 SNHLY and CDR2 FYNNEI come from the germline V gene. Trimming left V 7 bases short and J 0 bases short, with 6 bases between. The CDR3 consists of 12 residues. The CDR3 is CASMRVNTEAFF. The DNA of the CDR3 is TGTGCCAGCATGCGGGTGAACACTGAAGCTTTCTTT.

This clone was detected a few times. The genes are TRBV11-2 and TRBJ2-2; tentatively, D is TRBD2 (5 bases). The CDR3 sequence is 14 residues long. The V gene lost 2 bases and the J gene lost 6 bases, with 10 bases spanning the gap. Germline V lookup: CDR1 SGHAT, CDR2 FQNNGV. The CDR3 loop reads CASSLWGEAGELFF. CDR3 coding DNA: TGTGCCAGCAGCTTATGGGGAGAGGCCGGGGAGCTGTTTTTT.

This chain links TRBV9 with TRBJ1-3; D remains ambiguous. Germline V gene lookup returns CDR1 SGDLS and CDR2 YYNGEE. Trimming took off 1 base at V and 4 bases at J, with 6 bases between the two ends. The CDR3 is made up of 13 amino acids. As DNA, the CDR3 is TGTGCCAGCAGCGTACTGCCCGGAAACACCATATATTTT. It specifies CASSVLPGNTIYF. Full variable domain (missing parts from reference TRBV9 and TRBJ1-3): DSGVTQTPKHLITATGQRVTLRCSPRSGDLSVYWYQQSLDQGLQFLIQYYNGEERAKGNILERFSAQQFPDLHSELNLSSLELGDSALYFCASSVLPGNTIYFGEGSWLTVV.

V and J are TRBV28 and TRBJ2-7, with D perhaps matching TRBD1 (6 bases). V lost 8 bases and J 2 bases, leaving 13 bases between the germline ends. The CDR3 consists of 13 residues. Germline V lookup: CDR1 MDHEN, CDR2 SYDVKM. The CDR3 protein is CASRPQGAYEQYF. In DNA, the CDR3 is TGTGCCAGCCGCCCACAGGGCGCCTACGAGCAGTACTTC.

The rearrangement uses TRBV7-8 and TRBJ1-1; D is perhaps TRBD1 (6 bases). The CDR3 has 14 residues. CDR1 SGHVS and CDR2 FQNEAQ come from the germline V gene. V shed 2 bases and J shed 7 bases, with 14 bases lying between them. CDR3 nucleotides: TGTGCCAGCAGCTTAAATAGATACAGGGTTGAAGCTTTCTTT. Residues: CASSLNRYRVEAFF.

The chain couples TRBV7-8 to TRBJ1-5; D remains ambiguous. Germline CDR1 is SGHVS and CDR2 is FQNEAQ. The CDR3 is made up of 15 amino acids. Trimming took off 1 base at V and 5 bases at J, with 12 bases between the two ends. As DNA, the CDR3 is TGTGCCAGCAGCTTAGTCGAATCAAGTGATCAGCCCCAGCATTTT. Translated: CASSLVESSDQPQHF.

The chain links TRBV6-1 to TRBJ1-1; D is undetermined. V gave up 11 bases and J gave up 4 bases, with 11 bases separating them. Germline V gene data show CDR1 as MNHNS and CDR2 as SASEGT. The CDR3 is made up of 11 amino acids. CDR3 nucleotides: TGTGCCTCGGCCTCGGGCACTGAAGCTTTCTTT. Translation: CASASGTEAFF.

The chain combines TRBV29-1 with TRBJ1-2; weak D call: TRBD1 (5 bases). The V gene lost 0 bases and the J gene lost 4 bases, with 9 bases spanning the gap. The germline gives CDR1 SQVTM, CDR2 ANQGSEA. The CDR3 covers 13 residues. CDR3 in amino acids: CSVEDGGSYGYTF. DNA of the CDR3: TGCAGCGTTGAAGACGGGGGGTCCTATGGCTACACCTTC.